This T cell receptor beta chain was sequenced in a study of T cells in Graves' hyperthyroidism and ophthalmopathy. Background on the study: Peripheral blood was secured at the point of initial diagnosis, before any treatment.

This CDR3 has 13 amino acids. Looked up from germline, CDR1 is DFQATT and CDR2 is SNEGSKA (reference sequence). V was shortened by 3 bases and J by 0 bases, with 9 bases between the two germline ends. The investigators amplified TCR beta CDR3 regions from RNA transcripts. A set of HTBI primers served as the primers for a first-round RT-PCR of the TCR CDR3. TCRdb fed the multiplex PCR reads into MiXCR, producing one record per CDR3 protein. The top ten clones hold roughly an eighth of a sample with 500,000 to 650,000 distinct CDR3 sequences, about 14% of them seen once. V usage is TRBV20-1 and J usage is TRBJ2-7; D is uncertain. Sequencing was done on a sample of blood. The sequence derives from a woman in her 50s with Graves' ophthalmopathy. CDR3 residues: CSASSGGSYEQYF. For the CDR3, the DNA is TGCAGTGCTAGTTCGGGCGGCTCCTACGAGCAGTACTTC.